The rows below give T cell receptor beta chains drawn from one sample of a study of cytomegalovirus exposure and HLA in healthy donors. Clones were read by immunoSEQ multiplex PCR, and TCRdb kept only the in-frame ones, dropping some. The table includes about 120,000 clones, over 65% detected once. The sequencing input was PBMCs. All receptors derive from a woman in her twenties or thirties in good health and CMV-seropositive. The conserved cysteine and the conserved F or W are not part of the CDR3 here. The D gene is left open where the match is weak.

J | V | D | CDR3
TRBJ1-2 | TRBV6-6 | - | ASSSPARNYGYT
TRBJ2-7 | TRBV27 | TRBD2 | ASSNSGGVTYEQY
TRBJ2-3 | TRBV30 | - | AWRGGGGPQY
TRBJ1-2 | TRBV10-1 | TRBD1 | ASSEQGAGGYT
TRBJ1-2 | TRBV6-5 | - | ASSWGRGFNGYT
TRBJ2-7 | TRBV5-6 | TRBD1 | ASSWRDRGPYEQY
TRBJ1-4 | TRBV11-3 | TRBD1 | ASSDPQGATNEKLF
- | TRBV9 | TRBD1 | ASSVTPGQNYEQY
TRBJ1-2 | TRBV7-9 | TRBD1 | ASSFPDRVYGYT
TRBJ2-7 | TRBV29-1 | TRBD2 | SVGGLAGFFEQY
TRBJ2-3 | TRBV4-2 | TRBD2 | ASSQDPPLAGGYRRTDTQY
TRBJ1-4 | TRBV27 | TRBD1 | ASSWTGTNEKLF
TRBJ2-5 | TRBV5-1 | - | ASTAGSQETQY
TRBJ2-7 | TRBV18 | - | ASSPAKPLSYEQY
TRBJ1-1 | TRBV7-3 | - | ASSAGVNTEAF
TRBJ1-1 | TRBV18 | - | ASSPFGGFDTEAF
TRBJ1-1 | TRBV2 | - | ASRLSGNTEAF
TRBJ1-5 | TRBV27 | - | ASSFVGASNQPQH
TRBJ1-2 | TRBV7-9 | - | ASSFQQAYLNYGYT
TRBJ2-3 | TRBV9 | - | ASSVAGTSTDTQY
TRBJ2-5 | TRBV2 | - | ASSTGSAETQY
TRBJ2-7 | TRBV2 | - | SSKEKTAYEQY
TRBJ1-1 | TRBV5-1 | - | ASSLAGANTEAF
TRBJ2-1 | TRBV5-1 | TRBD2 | ASTPGTSGGASAKEQF
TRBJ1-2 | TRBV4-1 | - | ASSHPGLHGYT
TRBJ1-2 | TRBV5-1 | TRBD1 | ASSLEPDRFVFGYT
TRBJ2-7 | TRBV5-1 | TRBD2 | ASSLRPFREAAVYEQY
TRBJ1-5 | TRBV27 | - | ASSFYNQPQH
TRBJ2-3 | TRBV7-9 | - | ASSLSAVSPSTDTQY
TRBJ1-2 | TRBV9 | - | ASSARSAGGDYGYT
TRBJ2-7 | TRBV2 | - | VSKEKTAYEQY
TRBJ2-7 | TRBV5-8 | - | ASTTGLPSLGSYEQY
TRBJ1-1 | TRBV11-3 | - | ASSLSSGAEAF
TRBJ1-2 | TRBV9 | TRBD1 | ASSVEDRGFYGYT
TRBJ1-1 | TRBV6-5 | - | ASSYREGGTEAF
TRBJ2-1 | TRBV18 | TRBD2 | ASSTGTSGSLSEQF
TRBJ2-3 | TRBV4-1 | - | ASSYRVLSTDTQY
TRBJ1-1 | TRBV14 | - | ASSPSLILTEAF
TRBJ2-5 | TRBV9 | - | ASSAGPGGETQY
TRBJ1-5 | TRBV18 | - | ASSEMGPYSNQPQH
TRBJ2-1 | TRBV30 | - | AWNPFGGLALF
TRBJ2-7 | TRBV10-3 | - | ATEDRNRANYEQY
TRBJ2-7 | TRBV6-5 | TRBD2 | ASSYWLAGASEQY
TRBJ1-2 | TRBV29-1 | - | SVQPGPNYGYT
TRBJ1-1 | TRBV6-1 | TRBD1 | ASRPDRGVEAF
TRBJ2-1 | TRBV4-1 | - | ASSQVYSRESEQF
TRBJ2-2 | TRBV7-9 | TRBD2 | ASSRERGGHTGELF
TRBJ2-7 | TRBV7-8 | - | ASTITGIGEQY
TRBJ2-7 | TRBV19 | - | ASSSSLDYEQY
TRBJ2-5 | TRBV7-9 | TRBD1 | ASSRGQGGETQY
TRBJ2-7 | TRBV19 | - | ASSIRAGTYYEQY
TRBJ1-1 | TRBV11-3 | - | ASSLNLVSMAMNTEAF
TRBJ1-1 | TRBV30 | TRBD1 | AWTNPPGGRGLYTEAF
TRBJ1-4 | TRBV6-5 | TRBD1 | ASSSPRGRNGKLF
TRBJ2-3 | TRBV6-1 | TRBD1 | ASIPDRGRTDTQY
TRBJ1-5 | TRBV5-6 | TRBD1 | ASSSGQGLNQPQH
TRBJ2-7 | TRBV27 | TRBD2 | ASSQAGAYEQY
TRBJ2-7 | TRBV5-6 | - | ASSPLGGAGGEQY